This T cell receptor (beta chain) was obtained from a study of T cell repertoires in aging, cancer and after chemotherapy. The wider study: Clear clonal overlap appeared across healthy donor samples taken over several months to years. General study findings and limits: The repertoire data cannot show anything about immunological memory following chemotherapy. Untreated cancer patients had significantly lower blood TCR diversity than age-matched healthy donors.

This clonotype showed up just a few times. Its antigen remains unknown. Peripheral blood genomic DNA, not sorted cells or RNA, was the template. Germline CDR1 and CDR2: SGHDT and YYEEEE. This CDR3 spans 14 amino acids. Trimming removed 2 bases at V and 4 bases at J, with 9 bases between. A mixed TRB-A/B primer pool amplified rearranged TRB by multiplex touch-down PCR. TCRdb reprocessed the multiplex PCR reads with MiXCR, giving one entry per CDR3 protein. Of 10,000 to 15,000 distinct CDR3 sequences in the sample, 35% to 45% are singletons; the top ten hold roughly 6.7%. The sample taken for sequencing was blood. The TCR was taken from a human donor in good health. The donor label of this sample is uncertain. The chain employs TRBV5-6 and TRBJ2-2; the D gene could be TRBD1 or TRBD2 (5 bases each). The DNA for the CDR3 is TGTGCCAGCAGCTTTTTTGGGGGCACCGGGGAGCTGTTTTTT. It translates to CASSFFGGTGELFF.